This is a list of T cell receptor beta chains from one sample in a study of vaccination and CD4 T cells after COVID-19. Their cognate antigens are unknown. MiXCR, run by TCRdb on the PCR reads, gives a single entry per CDR3 protein. The profile shows fewer than 8,000 distinct CDR3 sequences, about 49% of them singletons. The material sequenced was CD4+ T cells from blood, cultured in vitro. The receptor set was obtained from a human donor in good health. Each CDR3 is given with its conserved first and last residue. Fields, in order: V gene, J gene, clone size, D gene, CDR3 DNA, CDR3 protein. The D gene is left open where the match is weak. Clone sizes are given selectively: once, few, many, or a class where the clone is expanded.

TRBV19	TRBJ1-5	NA	NA	TGTGCCAGTAGCATGCGCGGTTCGGGGGGCGTTAATCAGCCCCAGCATTTT	CASSMRGSGGVNQPQHF
TRBV7-6	TRBJ2-7	few	TRBD1	TGTGCCAGCAGCCCCTTCGGGACAGGGAGCTACGAGCAGTACTTC	CASSPFGTGSYEQYF
TRBV29-1	TRBJ1-1	medium-sized	NA	TGCAGCGTTGAAAATATCTTAGTTTTGGGGGGCGAGGGTGGCACTGAAGCTTTCTTT	CSVENILVLGGEGGTEAFF
TRBV20-1	TRBJ2-3	large	NA	TGCAGTGCCGTAGGGCAGCGGTATCGCCCAGATACGCAGTATTTT	CSAVGQRYRPDTQYF
TRBV7-2	TRBJ1-2	NA	NA	TGTGCCACCCTGTATCTCGGGGGCTACACCTTC	CATLYLGGYTF
TRBV3-1	TRBJ2-2	few	NA	TGTGCCAGCAAGTCGGCCGGGGAGCTGTTTTTT	CASKSAGELFF
TRBV20-1	TRBJ2-7	NA	NA	TGCAGTGCACATTACCGGGACACTCGAAACCATAGCTACGAGCAGTACTTC	CSAHYRDTRNHSYEQYF
TRBV28	TRBJ1-5	few	TRBD1	TGTGCCAGCAGTCAACCCAGACAGGGGTATGGCCAGCCCCAGCATTTT	CASSQPRQGYGQPQHF
TRBV7-2	TRBJ1-5	few	NA	TGTGCCAGCAGCTTAGCCGATCAGCCCCAGCATTTT	CASSLADQPQHF
TRBV30	TRBJ2-7	NA	NA	TGTGCCTGGAGTGCTGGGACCCTCCTCGTTGAGCAGTACTTC	CAWSAGTLLVEQYF
TRBV28	TRBJ1-2	NA	TRBD1	TGTGCCAGCCTGGGACAGTCCTATGGCTACACCTTC	CASLGQSYGYTF
TRBV19	TRBJ2-3	NA	NA	TGTGCCAGTAGTCTTTTGGGGGGTGCTGGCACAGATACGCAGTATTTT	CASSLLGGAGTDTQYF
TRBV10-1	TRBJ1-2	few	NA	TGCGCCAGCAGTGAGTCTGGTCGGAGGGGCCGCGTCTCCTATGGCTACACCTTC	CASSESGRRGRVSYGYTF